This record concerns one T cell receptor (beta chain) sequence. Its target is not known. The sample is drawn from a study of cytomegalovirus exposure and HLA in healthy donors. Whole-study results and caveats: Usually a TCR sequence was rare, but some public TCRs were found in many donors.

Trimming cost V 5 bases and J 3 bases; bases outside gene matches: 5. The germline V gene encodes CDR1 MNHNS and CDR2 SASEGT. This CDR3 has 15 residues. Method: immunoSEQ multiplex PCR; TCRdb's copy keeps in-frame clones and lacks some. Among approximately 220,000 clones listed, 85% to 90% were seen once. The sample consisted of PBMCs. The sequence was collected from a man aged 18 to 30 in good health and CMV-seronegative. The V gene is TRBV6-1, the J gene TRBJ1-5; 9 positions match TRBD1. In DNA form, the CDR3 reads TGTGCCAGCAGTCGACAGGGGGAGAACAATCAGCCCCAGCATTTT. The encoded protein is CASSRQGENNQPQHF.